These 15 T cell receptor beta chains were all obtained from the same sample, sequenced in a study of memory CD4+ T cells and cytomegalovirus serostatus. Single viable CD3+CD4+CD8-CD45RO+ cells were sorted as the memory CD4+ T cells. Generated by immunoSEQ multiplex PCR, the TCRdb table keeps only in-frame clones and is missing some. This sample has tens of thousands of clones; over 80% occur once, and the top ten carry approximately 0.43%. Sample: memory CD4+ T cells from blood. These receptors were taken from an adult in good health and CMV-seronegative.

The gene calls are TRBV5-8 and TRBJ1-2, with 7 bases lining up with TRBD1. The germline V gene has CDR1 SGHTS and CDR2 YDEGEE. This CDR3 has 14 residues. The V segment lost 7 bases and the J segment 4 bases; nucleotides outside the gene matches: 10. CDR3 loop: CASGGQGVGYGYTF. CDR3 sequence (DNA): TGTGCCAGCGGTGGTCAGGGGGTGGGCTATGGCTACACCTTC.

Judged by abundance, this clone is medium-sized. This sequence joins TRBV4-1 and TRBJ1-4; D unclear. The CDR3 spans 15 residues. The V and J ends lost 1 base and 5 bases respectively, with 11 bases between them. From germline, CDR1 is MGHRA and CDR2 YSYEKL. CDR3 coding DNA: TGCGCCAGCAGCCAAGGGAGCGGACGGAATGAAAAACTGTTTTTT. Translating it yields CASSQGSGRNEKLFF.

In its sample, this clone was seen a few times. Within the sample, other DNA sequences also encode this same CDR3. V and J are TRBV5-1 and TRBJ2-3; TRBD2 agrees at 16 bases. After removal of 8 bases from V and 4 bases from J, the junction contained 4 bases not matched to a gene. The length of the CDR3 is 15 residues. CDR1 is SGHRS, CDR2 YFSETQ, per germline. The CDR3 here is CASRGLAGGPDTQYF. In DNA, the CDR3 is TGCGCCAGTAGGGGACTAGCGGGGGGGCCAGATACGCAGTATTTT.

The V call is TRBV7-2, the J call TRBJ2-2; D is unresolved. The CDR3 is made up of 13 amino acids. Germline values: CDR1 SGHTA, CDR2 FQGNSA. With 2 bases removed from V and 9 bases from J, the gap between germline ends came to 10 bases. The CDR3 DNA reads TGTGCCAGCAGCTTATACACGGCGCGGGAGCTGTTTTTT. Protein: CASSLYTARELFF.

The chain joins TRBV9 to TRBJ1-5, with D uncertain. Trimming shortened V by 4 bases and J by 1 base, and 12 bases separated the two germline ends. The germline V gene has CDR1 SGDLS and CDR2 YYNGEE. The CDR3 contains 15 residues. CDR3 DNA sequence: TGTGCCAGCAGCACAGATGGGTTGAGCAATCAGCCCCAGCATTTT. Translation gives CASSTDGLSNQPQHF.

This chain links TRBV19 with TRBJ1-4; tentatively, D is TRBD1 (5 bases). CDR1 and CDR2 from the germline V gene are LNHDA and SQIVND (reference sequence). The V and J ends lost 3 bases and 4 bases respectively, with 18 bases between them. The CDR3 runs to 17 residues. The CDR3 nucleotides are TGTGCCAGTAGTATTACCGGTTGGGGCAGCCTTAATGAAAAACTGTTTTTT. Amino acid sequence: CASSITGWGSLNEKLFF.

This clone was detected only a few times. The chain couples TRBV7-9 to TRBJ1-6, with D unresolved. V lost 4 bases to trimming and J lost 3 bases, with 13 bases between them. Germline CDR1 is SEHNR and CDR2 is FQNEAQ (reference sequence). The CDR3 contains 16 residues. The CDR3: CASSSPPGHYNSPLHF. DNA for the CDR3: TGTGCCAGCAGCTCCCCCCCGGGCCACTATAATTCACCCCTCCACTTT.

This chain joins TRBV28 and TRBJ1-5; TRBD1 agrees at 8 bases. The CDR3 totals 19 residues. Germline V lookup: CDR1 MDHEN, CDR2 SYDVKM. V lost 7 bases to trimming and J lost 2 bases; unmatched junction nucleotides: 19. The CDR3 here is CASTSSRPRDRNRNQPQHF. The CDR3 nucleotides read TGTGCCAGCACTAGTTCGAGACCCCGGGACAGGAATCGCAATCAGCCCCAGCATTTT.

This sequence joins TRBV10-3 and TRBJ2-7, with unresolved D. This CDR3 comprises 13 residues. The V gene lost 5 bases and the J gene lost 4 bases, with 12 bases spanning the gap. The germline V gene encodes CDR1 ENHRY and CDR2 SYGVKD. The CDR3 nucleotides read TGTGCCATCAGTAAGCCCTCCCTGTACGAGCAGTACTTC. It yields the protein CAISKPSLYEQYF.

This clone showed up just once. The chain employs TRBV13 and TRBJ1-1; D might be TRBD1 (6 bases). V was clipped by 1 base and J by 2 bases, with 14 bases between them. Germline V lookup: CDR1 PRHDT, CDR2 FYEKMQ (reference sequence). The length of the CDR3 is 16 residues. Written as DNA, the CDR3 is TGTGCCAGCAGCTTAGCGAGGGGGGCGCAAAACACTGAAGCTTTCTTT. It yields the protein CASSLARGAQNTEAFF.

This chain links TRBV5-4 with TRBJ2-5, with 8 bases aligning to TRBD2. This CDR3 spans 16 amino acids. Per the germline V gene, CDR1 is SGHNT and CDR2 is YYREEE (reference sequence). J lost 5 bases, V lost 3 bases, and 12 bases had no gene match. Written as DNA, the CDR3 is TGTGCCAGCAGCTGGGGGGACCGGGGGGGCGGTGAGACCCAGTACTTC. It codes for CASSWGDRGGGETQYF.

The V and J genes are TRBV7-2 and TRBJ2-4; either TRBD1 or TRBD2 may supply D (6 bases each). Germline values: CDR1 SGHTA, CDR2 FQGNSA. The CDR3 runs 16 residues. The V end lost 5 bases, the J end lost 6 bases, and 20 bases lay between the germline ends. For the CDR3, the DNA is TGTGCCAGCAGCCCTCTCCCGGGGGCGGCCCCAAACATTCAGTACTTC. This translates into CASSPLPGAAPNIQYF.

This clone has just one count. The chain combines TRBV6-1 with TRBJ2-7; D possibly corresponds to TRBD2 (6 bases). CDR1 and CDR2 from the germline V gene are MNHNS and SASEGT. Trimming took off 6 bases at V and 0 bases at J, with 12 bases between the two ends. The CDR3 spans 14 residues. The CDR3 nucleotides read TGTGCCAGCAGGAGGCAGGGACTCTCCTACGAGCAGTACTTC. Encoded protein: CASRRQGLSYEQYF.

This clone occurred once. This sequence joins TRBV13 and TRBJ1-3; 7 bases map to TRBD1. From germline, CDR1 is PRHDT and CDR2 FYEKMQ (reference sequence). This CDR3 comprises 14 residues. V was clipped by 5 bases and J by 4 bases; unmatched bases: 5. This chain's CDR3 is CASSKQGTGNTIYF. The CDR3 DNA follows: TGTGCCAGCAGCAAACAGGGGACGGGAAACACCATATATTTT.

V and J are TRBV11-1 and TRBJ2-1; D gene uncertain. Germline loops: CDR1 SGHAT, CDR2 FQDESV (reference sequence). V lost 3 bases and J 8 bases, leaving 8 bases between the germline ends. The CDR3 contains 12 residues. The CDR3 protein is CASSLAGHEQFF. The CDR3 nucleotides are TGTGCCAGCAGCTTGGCTGGCCATGAGCAGTTCTTC.